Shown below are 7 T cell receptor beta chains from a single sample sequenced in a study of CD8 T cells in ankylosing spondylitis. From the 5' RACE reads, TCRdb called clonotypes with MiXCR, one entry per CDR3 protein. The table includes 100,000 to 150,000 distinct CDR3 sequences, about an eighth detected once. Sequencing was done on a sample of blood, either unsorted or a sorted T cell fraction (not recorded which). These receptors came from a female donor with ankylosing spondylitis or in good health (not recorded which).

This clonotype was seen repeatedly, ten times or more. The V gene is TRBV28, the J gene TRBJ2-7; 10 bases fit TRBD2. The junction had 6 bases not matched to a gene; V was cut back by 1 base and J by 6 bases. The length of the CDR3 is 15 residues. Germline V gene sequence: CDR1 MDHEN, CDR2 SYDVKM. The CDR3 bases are TGTGCCAGCAGTTTATCCACTAGCGGGGAGCGCGAGCAGTACTTC. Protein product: CASSLSTSGEREQYF.

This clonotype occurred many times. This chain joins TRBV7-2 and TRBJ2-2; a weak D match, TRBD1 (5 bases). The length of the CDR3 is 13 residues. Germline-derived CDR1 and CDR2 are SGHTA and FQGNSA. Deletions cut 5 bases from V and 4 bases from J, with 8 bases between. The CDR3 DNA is TGTGCCAGCAGCGAACAGGTCACCGGGGAGCTGTTTTTT. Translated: CASSEQVTGELFF.

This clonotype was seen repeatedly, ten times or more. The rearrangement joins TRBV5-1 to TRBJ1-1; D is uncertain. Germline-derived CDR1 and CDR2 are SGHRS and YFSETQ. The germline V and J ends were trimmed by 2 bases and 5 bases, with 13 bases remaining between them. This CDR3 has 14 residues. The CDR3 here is CASSFGTLKTEAFF. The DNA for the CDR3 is TGCGCCAGCAGCTTCGGAACCCTCAAGACTGAAGCTTTCTTT. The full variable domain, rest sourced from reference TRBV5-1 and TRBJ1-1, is KAGVTQTPRYLIKTRGQQVTLSCSPISGHRSVSWYQQTPGQGLQFLFEYFSETQRNKGNFPGRFSGRQFSNSRSEMNVSTLELGDSALYLCASSFGTLKTEAFFGQGTRLTVV.

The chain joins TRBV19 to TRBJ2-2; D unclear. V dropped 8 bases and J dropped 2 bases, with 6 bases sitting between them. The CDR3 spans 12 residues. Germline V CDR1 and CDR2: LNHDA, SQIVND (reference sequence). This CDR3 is CASYGNTGELFF. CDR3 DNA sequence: TGTGCCAGTTATGGCAACACCGGGGAGCTGTTTTTT.

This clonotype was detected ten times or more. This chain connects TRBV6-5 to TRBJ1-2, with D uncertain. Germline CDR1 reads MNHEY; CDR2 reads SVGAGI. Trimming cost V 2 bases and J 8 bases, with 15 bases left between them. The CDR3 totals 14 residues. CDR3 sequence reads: CASSYGQSSGGYTF. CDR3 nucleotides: TGTGCCAGCAGTTACGGGCAATCTTCTGGGGGCTACACCTTC.

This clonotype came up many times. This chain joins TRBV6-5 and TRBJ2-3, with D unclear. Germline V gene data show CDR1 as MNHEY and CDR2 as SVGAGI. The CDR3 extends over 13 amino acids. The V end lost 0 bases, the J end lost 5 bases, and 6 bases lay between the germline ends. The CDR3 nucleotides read TGTGCCAGCAGTTACTCGACTGGAGATACGCAGTATTTT. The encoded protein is CASSYSTGDTQYF.

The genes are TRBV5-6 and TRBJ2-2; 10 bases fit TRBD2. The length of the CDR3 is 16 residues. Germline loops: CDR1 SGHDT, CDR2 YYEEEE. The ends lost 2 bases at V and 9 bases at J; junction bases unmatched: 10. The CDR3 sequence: CASSFEASGSLRELFF. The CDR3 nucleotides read TGTGCCAGCAGCTTTGAGGCTAGCGGGAGTTTGCGGGAGCTGTTTTTT. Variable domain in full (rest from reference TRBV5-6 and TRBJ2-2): DAGVTQSPTHLIKTRGQQVTLRCSPKSGHDTVSWYQQALGQGPQFIFQYYEEEERQRGNFPDRFSGHQFPNYSSELNVNALLLGDSALYLCASSFEASGSLRELFFGEGSRLTVL.